These 31 T cell receptor beta chains came from one sample sequenced in a study of T cell responses to AZD1222 COVID-19 vaccine. Some clones are missing from TCRdb's copy, which holds only in-frame ones; the method was immunoSEQ multiplex PCR. The data hold about 84,000 clones, with approximately 83% observed a single time. Sequencing used peripheral blood, obtained 28 days after the second AZD1222 dose. The receptors originated from an adult who received the AZD1222 COVID-19 vaccine.

The chain has TRBV7-8 and TRBJ2-1; 7 nucleotides line up with TRBD2. V lost 2 bases to trimming and J lost 6 bases; unmatched junction nucleotides: 16. This CDR3 comprises 18 residues. Germline loops: CDR1 SGHVS, CDR2 FQNEAQ. The CDR3 is CASSLLPLGGGPLNEQFF. DNA of the CDR3: TGTGCCAGCAGCTTACTACCGCTCGGCGGGGGTCCCCTCAATGAGCAGTTCTTC.

The chain links TRBV6-5 to TRBJ1-4; TRBD1 agrees at 8 bases. The J segment lost 4 bases and the V segment lost 6 bases, leaving 1 base of the junction unmatched. CDR1 and CDR2 from the germline V gene are MNHEY and SVGAGI. This CDR3 contains 13 residues. The CDR3: CASRDRDNEKLFF. The CDR3 DNA follows: TGTGCCAGCAGGGACAGGGATAATGAAAAACTGTTTTTT.

The gene calls are TRBV13 and TRBJ1-2; D unresolved. Looked up from germline, CDR1 is PRHDT and CDR2 is FYEKMQ (reference sequence). The germline V and J ends were trimmed by 0 bases and 5 bases, with 10 bases remaining between them. This CDR3 spans 14 amino acids. The CDR3 loop is CASSLGRTGYGYTF. The CDR3 DNA reads TGTGCCAGCAGCTTAGGAAGGACTGGGTATGGCTACACCTTC.

V gene TRBV24-1 combines with J gene TRBJ1-5; D perhaps matches TRBD1 (5 bases). The ends were cut back, 2 bases at V and 2 bases at J, with 12 bases in the middle. The CDR3 loop spans 16 amino acids. CDR1 KGHDR and CDR2 SFDVKD come from the germline V gene. The CDR3 is CATSDSGIGGNQPQHF. The CDR3 bases are TGTGCCACCAGTGATTCGGGAATAGGGGGCAATCAGCCCCAGCATTTT.

The rearrangement links TRBV20-1 to TRBJ2-1, with TRBD2 identical over 11 bases. J gave up 7 bases and V 3 bases, and 11 bases lay outside the gene matches. Germline assignment: CDR1 DFQATT and CDR2 SNEGSKA (reference sequence). The CDR3 extends over 16 amino acids. As DNA, the CDR3 is TGCAGTGCTAGTCGGTTGACTAGCGGGACAAGTAATGAGCAGTTCTTC. This encodes CSASRLTSGTSNEQFF.

The V gene is TRBV18, the J gene TRBJ1-3; the D is unclear. CDR3 size: 15 residues. Germline V gene sequence: CDR1 KGHSH, CDR2 LQKENI. Trimming pared 1 base from V and 0 bases from J, leaving 7 bases between. Here the CDR3 reads CASSPLTDSGNTIYF. CDR3 DNA: TGTGCCAGCTCACCACTAACCGACTCTGGAAACACCATATATTTT.

The chain links TRBV24-1 to TRBJ1-2; no firm D call. Germline V lookup: CDR1 KGHDR, CDR2 SFDVKD. The CDR3 is 14 amino acids. V lost 4 bases and J lost 6, with 14 bases in between. The CDR3 nucleotides are TGTGCCACCAGTGACGGCCCTGACAAAGATGGCTACACCTTC. Translating gives CATSDGPDKDGYTF.

This clone has more than one count but fewer than ten. V usage is TRBV15 and J usage is TRBJ2-5; no clear D. V was clipped by 3 bases and J by 5 bases, with 10 bases between them. The germline CDR1 and CDR2 sequences are LNHNV and YYDKDF (reference sequence). The CDR3 is made up of 13 amino acids. This CDR3 is CATSRARRETQYF. The CDR3 DNA follows: TGTGCCACCAGCAGGGCACGGCGGGAGACCCAGTACTTC.

The chain employs TRBV28 and TRBJ1-2; perhaps TRBD1 as D (5 bases). CDR1 is MDHEN and CDR2 is SYDVKM in the germline V gene. This CDR3 region has 13 residues. V was trimmed by 7 bases and J by 8 bases, leaving 17 bases between them. In DNA, the CDR3 is TGTGCCAGCACCCCGGGGGGGGTGGGGGGCTACACCTTC. Residues: CASTPGGVGGYTF.

The chain employs TRBV6-6 and TRBJ1-1; D is ambiguous. The V gene lost 8 bases and the J gene lost 4 bases, with 17 bases spanning the gap. The germline V gene has CDR1 MNHNY and CDR2 SVGAGI (reference sequence). The CDR3 consists of 14 residues. CDR3 protein: CASAVQVRRTEAFF. CDR3 DNA sequence: TGTGCCAGCGCCGTTCAGGTTCGTCGCACTGAAGCTTTCTTT.

This rearrangement joins TRBV2 to TRBJ2-1, with a possible D match to TRBD2 (6 bases). The CDR3 runs to 14 residues. V was shortened by 7 bases and J by 6 bases, with 16 bases between the two germline ends. Germline CDR1 reads SNHLY; CDR2 reads FYNNEI. The CDR3 sequence: CASTPPGDANEQFF. The CDR3 DNA sequence: TGTGCCAGCACTCCCCCGGGGGATGCCAATGAGCAGTTCTTC. The whole variable domain, filled in from reference TRBV2 and TRBJ2-1, reads EPEVTQTPSHQVTQMGQEVILRCVPISNHLYFYWYRQILGQKVEFLVSFYNNEISEKSEIFDDQFSVERPDGSNFTLKIRSTKLEDSAMYFCASTPPGDANEQFFGPGTRLTVL.

This chain links TRBV29-1 with TRBJ1-2, with TRBD1 identical over 8 bases. The germline V gene has CDR1 SQVTM and CDR2 ANQGSEA. The junction had 5 bases not matched to a gene; V was cut back by 6 bases and J by 2 bases. The CDR3 sequence is 13 residues long. CDR3 amino acids: CSVAGGVNYGYTF. CDR3 in DNA: TGCAGCGTAGCAGGGGGCGTCAACTATGGCTACACCTTC. Complete variable domain (other parts from reference TRBV29-1 and TRBJ1-2): SAVISQKPSRDICQRGTSLTIQCQVDSQVTMMFWYRQQPGQSLTLIATANQGSEATYESGFVIDKFPISRPNLTFSTLTVSNMSPEDSSIYLCSVAGGVNYGYTFGSGTRLTVV.

The chain couples TRBV6-6 to TRBJ2-7; TRBD1 matches at 7 bases. Germline CDR1 is MNHNY and CDR2 is SVGAGI (reference sequence). CDR3 length: 14 amino acids. After removal of 6 bases from V and 0 bases from J, the junction contained 5 bases not matched to a gene. CDR3: CASRPGQSSYEQYF. CDR3 bases: TGTGCCAGCAGACCGGGACAGAGCTCCTACGAGCAGTACTTC.

This sequence joins TRBV4-2 and TRBJ2-6, with TRBD2 matching over 9 bases. V shed 1 base and J 0 bases; nucleotides not matched to a gene: 10. The germline gives CDR1 LGHNA, CDR2 YNFKEQ. The CDR3 contains 20 residues. CDR3 sequence reads: CASSQVSSSGAFSGANVLTF. Here the CDR3 DNA reads TGTGCCAGCAGCCAAGTTTCTTCTAGCGGGGCGTTCTCTGGGGCCAACGTCCTGACTTTC.

The chain employs TRBV4-2 and TRBJ2-3; 9 bases agree with TRBD2. Losses at the gene ends were 0 bases for V and 2 bases for J; bases not matched to a gene: 12. This CDR3 is built from 19 residues. The germline gives CDR1 LGHNA, CDR2 YNFKEQ. CDR3 DNA: TGTGCCAGCAGCCAAGAAATTGGGCTAGCGGGGACCCACACAGATACGCAGTATTTT. It codes for CASSQEIGLAGTHTDTQYF.

The chain uses TRBV7-2 and TRBJ1-5, with a possible D match to TRBD1 (6 bases). The CDR3 extends over 15 amino acids. Germline assignment: CDR1 SGHTA and CDR2 FQGNSA. The V end lost 5 bases, the J end lost 7 bases, and 18 bases lay between the germline ends. In DNA, the CDR3 is TGTGCCAGCAGCACGAGGGCTGGGGGCGAGCAGCCCCAGCATTTT. Translation: CASSTRAGGEQPQHF.

The chain couples TRBV30 to TRBJ2-5; D is unresolved. The V and J ends lost 2 bases and 2 bases respectively, with 12 bases between them. CDR3 size: 14 residues. Per germline, CDR1 GTSNPN and CDR2 SVGIG (reference sequence). The CDR3 protein is CAWSSWIFQETQYF. CDR3 coding DNA: TGTGCCTGGAGTTCATGGATCTTTCAAGAGACCCAGTACTTC.

The gene calls are TRBV2 and TRBJ1-5; D gene uncertain. V shed 5 bases and J shed 0 bases, with 5 bases lying between them. The germline CDR1 and CDR2 sequences are SNHLY and FYNNEI. This CDR3 is 13 amino acids long. The CDR3 region has the DNA TGTGCCAGCAGTTCCCTTAGCAATCAGCCCCAGCATTTT. Protein: CASSSLSNQPQHF.

The rearrangement uses TRBV3-1 (or the pseudogene TRBV3-2) and TRBJ1-1; TRBD1 aligns across 8 bases. Losses at the gene ends were 3 bases for V and 7 bases for J; bases not matched to a gene: 7. The germline V gene has CDR1 LGHDT and CDR2 YNNKEL (reference sequence). The CDR3 covers 14 residues. The CDR3, as DNA: TGTGCCAGCAGCCAGGGGCAGGGGGCGTTTGAAGCTTTCTTT. Translation gives CASSQGQGAFEAFF.

V and J are TRBV19 and TRBJ2-5, with 7 positions matching TRBD1. Germline V CDR1 and CDR2: LNHDA, SQIVND (reference sequence). J was trimmed by 5 bases and V by 5 bases; bases with no gene match: 8. The CDR3 loop spans 14 amino acids. This chain's CDR3 is CASSPRTGTETQYF. The CDR3, as DNA: TGTGCCAGTAGTCCTCGGACAGGAACGGAGACCCAGTACTTC.

The gene calls are TRBV7-6 and TRBJ2-1; 12 bases map to TRBD2. Losses at the gene ends were 5 bases for V and 0 bases for J; bases not matched to a gene: 5. The length of the CDR3 is 17 residues. Germline loops: CDR1 SGHVS, CDR2 FNYEAQ. The CDR3 DNA follows: TGTGCCAGCAGCATCTCTAGCGGGGGGGCCTCCTACAATGAGCAGTTCTTC. Its protein product is CASSISSGGASYNEQFF.

The chain links TRBV18 to TRBJ1-5; D gene ambiguous. There are 15 residues in the CDR3. In germline, CDR1 is KGHSH, CDR2 LQKENI. V was cut by 0 bases and J by 4 bases, with 10 bases left in between. The CDR3 loop is CASSPPGEGNQPQHF. Here the CDR3 DNA reads TGTGCCAGCTCACCACCCGGAGAGGGAAATCAGCCCCAGCATTTT.

This chain joins TRBV6-1 and TRBJ1-5; D perhaps matches TRBD1 (5 bases). With 0 bases removed from V and 5 bases from J, the gap between germline ends came to 11 bases. Looked up from germline, CDR1 is MNHNS and CDR2 is SASEGT. The CDR3 covers 15 residues. The CDR3: CASSEAQGRHQPQHF. DNA of the CDR3: TGTGCCAGCAGTGAAGCGCAGGGTAGGCATCAGCCCCAGCATTTT.

This clone was counted a few times. The gene calls are TRBV18 and TRBJ1-4; D is uncertain. The germline V gene encodes CDR1 KGHSH and CDR2 LQKENI. The V end lost 3 bases, the J end lost 5 bases, and 10 bases lay between the germline ends. This CDR3 has 14 residues. CDR3 in DNA: TGTGCCAGCTCACCGGAGACGGCAAATGAAAAACTGTTTTTT. Translated, it gives CASSPETANEKLFF.

V is TRBV2 and J is TRBJ1-5; D unresolved. The ends were cut back, 0 bases at V and 6 bases at J, with 9 bases in the middle. The CDR3 sequence is 14 residues long. Germline V gene lookup returns CDR1 SNHLY and CDR2 FYNNEI. The CDR3 loop reads CASSEAVGIQPQHF. CDR3 nucleotide sequence: TGTGCCAGCAGTGAAGCGGTGGGGATTCAGCCCCAGCATTTT.

Notes on this clone: The junction differs from germline at one of its ends, possibly a read error. The chain employs TRBV7-7 and TRBJ2-3, with D perhaps matching TRBD2 (6 bases). The CDR3 contains 12 residues. Germline V gene lookup returns CDR1 SSHAT and CDR2 FNYEAQ (reference sequence). DNA of the CDR3: TGTGCTAGCAGCCCGGGACTCCATACGCAGTATTTT. The encoded protein is CASSPGLHTQYF.

The gene calls are TRBV5-1 and TRBJ2-7; 9 nucleotides agree with TRBD2. The junction had 8 bases not matched to a gene; V was cut back by 3 bases and J by 4 bases. CDR1 is SGHRS, CDR2 YFSETQ, per germline. This CDR3 contains 15 residues. The CDR3 sequence is CASSSFIAGEYEQYF. As DNA, the CDR3 is TGCGCCAGCAGCTCTTTCATAGCGGGAGAGTACGAGCAGTACTTC.

This rearrangement joins TRBV5-6 to TRBJ1-2; maybe TRBD1 (5 bases). The CDR3 is 16 amino acids. The germline gives CDR1 SGHDT, CDR2 YYEEEE. Trimming removed 0 bases from V and 0 bases from J, with 12 bases in between. The CDR3 sequence is CASSLGSGGANYGYTF. As DNA, the CDR3 is TGTGCCAGCAGCTTGGGTTCTGGGGGAGCTAACTATGGCTACACCTTC.

The chain joins TRBV12-5 to TRBJ2-2; D possibly corresponds to TRBD1 (5 bases). V gave up 0 bases and J gave up 6 bases, with 11 bases separating them. This CDR3 has 15 amino acids. Germline V gene lookup returns CDR1 LGHNT and CDR2 FRNRAP. CDR3 amino acids: CASGLVRQGAGELFF. CDR3 sequence (DNA): TGTGCTAGTGGTTTGGTACGGCAGGGCGCCGGGGAGCTGTTTTTT.

The rearrangement joins TRBV3-1 (or the pseudogene TRBV3-2) to TRBJ2-7; D might be TRBD2 (6 bases). Between the trimmed V and J ends, which lost 3 bases and 2 bases, there was a span of 11 bases. The CDR3 is made up of 14 amino acids. The germline gives CDR1 LGHDT, CDR2 YNNKEL (reference sequence). The CDR3 loop reads CASSQGSGPYEQYV. DNA for the CDR3: TGTGCCAGCAGCCAGGGTAGCGGTCCCTACGAGCAGTACGTC.

This rearrangement joins TRBV4-2 to TRBJ2-2; D tentatively fits TRBD1 or TRBD2 (5 bases each). There are 13 residues in the CDR3. The V gene lost 8 bases and the J gene lost 7 bases, with 14 bases spanning the gap. Germline V gives CDR1 LGHNA, CDR2 YNFKEQ. The CDR3 spells CASSRGWGGELFF. The CDR3, as DNA: TGTGCCAGCTCCCGGGGCTGGGGCGGGGAGCTGTTTTTT.